This T cell receptor (beta chain) stems from a study of T-cell memory formation after mild COVID-19. V lost 6 bases and J 4 bases, leaving 15 bases between the germline ends. CDR1 and CDR2 (germline): MDHEN, SYDVKM. The CDR3 covers 15 residues. One entry per CDR3 protein, called by TCRdb with MiXCR from the 5' RACE reads. Among more than 300,000 distinct CDR3 sequences, around an eighth were seen once, and the ten largest hold under 25%. The sequencing input was PBMCs or a T cell subset sorted from them (not recorded which). This sequence was found in a young man who had mild COVID-19 (a few samples of this study predate the infection). Cell type and time point are not known. V gene TRBV28 combines with J gene TRBJ2-2; possibly TRBD1 for D (6 bases). DNA for the CDR3: TGTGCCAGCAGGGCCTTGCTCAGGGGCACCGGGGAGCTGTTTTTT. Amino acid sequence: CASRALLRGTGELFF.